This T cell receptor beta chain emerged from a study of monozygotic twins with inflammatory bowel disease. As to this clonotype: Its antigen remains unknown.

Via template switching, UMIs carrying a 6-nucleotide sample barcode were introduced. TCRalpha and TCRbeta cDNA went through two nested PCRs of around 15 and 10 cycles. No DNA is given; TCRdb re-called the 5' RACE reads and lists each CDR3 protein once. The table for this sample gives more than 350,000 distinct CDR3 sequences. From germline, CDR1 is SGHDT and CDR2 YYEEEE. The length of the CDR3 is 14 residues. Overall study findings and caveats: Discordant twins had repertoire similarity that did not differ from that of concordant twins, possibly from limited power. Compared with healthy co-twins, IBD patients showed reduced TCRbeta repertoire diversity by inverse Simpson.

What was sequenced was blood. This clonotype originated in a human donor with ulcerative colitis or Crohn's disease, or a healthy co-twin of an affected twin (not recorded which). J is TRBJ1-5 and V is TRBV5-6. The CDR3 protein is CASSHGRFNQPQHF.